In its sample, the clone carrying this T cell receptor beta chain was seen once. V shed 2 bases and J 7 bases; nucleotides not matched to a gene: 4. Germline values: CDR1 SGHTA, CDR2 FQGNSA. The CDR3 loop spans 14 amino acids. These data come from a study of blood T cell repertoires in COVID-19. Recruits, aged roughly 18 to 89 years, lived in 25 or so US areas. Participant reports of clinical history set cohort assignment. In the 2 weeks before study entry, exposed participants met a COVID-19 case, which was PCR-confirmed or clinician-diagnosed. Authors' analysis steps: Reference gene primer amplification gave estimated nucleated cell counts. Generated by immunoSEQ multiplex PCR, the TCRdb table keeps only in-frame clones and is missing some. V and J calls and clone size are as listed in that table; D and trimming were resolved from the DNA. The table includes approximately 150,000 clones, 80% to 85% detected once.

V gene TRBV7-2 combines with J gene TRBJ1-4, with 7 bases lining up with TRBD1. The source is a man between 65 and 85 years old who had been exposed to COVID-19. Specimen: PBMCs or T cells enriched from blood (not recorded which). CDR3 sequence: CASSLNRGGEKLFF. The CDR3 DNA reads TGTGCCAGCAGCTTAAACAGGGGCGGTGAAAAACTGTTTTTT.